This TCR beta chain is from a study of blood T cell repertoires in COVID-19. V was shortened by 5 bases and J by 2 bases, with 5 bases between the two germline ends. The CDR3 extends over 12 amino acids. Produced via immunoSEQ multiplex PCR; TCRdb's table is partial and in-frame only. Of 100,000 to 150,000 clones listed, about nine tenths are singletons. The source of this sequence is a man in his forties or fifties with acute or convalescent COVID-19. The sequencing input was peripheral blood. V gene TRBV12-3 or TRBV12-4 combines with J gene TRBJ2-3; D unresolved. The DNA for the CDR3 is TGTGCCAGCAGTGTGTACACAGATACGCAGTATTTT. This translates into CASSVYTDTQYF.